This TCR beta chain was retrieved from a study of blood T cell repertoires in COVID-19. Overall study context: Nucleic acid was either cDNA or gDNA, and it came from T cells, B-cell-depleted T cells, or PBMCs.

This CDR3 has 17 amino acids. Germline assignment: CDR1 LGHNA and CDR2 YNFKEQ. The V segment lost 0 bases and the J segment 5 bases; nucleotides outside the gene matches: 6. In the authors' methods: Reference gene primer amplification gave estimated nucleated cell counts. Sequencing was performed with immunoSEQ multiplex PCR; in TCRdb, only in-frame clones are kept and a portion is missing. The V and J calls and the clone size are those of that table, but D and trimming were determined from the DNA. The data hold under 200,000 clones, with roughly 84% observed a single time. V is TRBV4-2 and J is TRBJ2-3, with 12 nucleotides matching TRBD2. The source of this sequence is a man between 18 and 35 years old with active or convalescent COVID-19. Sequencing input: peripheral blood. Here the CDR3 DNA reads TGTGCCAGCAGCCAAGATAAGACTAGCGGGGGTCTAGATACGCAGTATTTT. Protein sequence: CASSQDKTSGGLDTQYF.